The clone carrying this TCR beta chain appeared many times. The data belong to a study of blood T cell repertoires in COVID-19. The wider study: PBMCs, B-cell-depleted T cells, or T cells were the source of the cDNA or gDNA that made up the material.

Germline assignment: CDR1 SQVTM and CDR2 ANQGSEA. There are 14 residues in the CDR3. Trimming left V 3 bases short and J 8 bases short, with 19 bases between. Sequenced by immunoSEQ multiplex PCR; TCRdb stores in-frame clones only, minus some. The sample includes about 380,000 clones, roughly 86% of them seen just once. Sequenced: peripheral blood. The origin of this receptor is a human donor with acute or convalescent COVID-19. The donor label of this sample is uncertain. V usage is TRBV29-1 and J usage is TRBJ1-2, with D perhaps TRBD1 (6 bases). This chain's CDR3 is CSVEEIDRRGGYTF. Written as DNA, the CDR3 is TGCAGCGTTGAGGAGATCGATCGCAGGGGAGGCTACACCTTC. The full variable domain, in which reference TRBV29-1 and TRBJ1-2 provide the parts outside the CDR3, is SAVISQKPSRDICQRGTSLTIQCQVDSQVTMMFWYRQQPGQSLTLIATANQGSEATYESGFVIDKFPISRPNLTFSTLTVSNMSPEDSSIYLCSVEEIDRRGGYTFGSGTRLTVV.